The 3 T cell receptor beta chains below were found in one sample sequenced in a study of radiation and T cells in renal cell carcinoma. Time point in this sample: blood 2 weeks post-SBRT. Treatment: 15 Gy SBRT to primary tumor, nephrectomy 4 weeks later. Some clones are missing from TCRdb's copy, which holds only in-frame ones; the method was immunoSEQ multiplex PCR. The sample lists some 130,000 clones, about 81% seen once, with 1.5% to 2% in the top ten. Source: blood, taken from a patient whose treatment included radiotherapy and nephrectomy. All receptors derive from a woman aged 55 to 70 with renal cell carcinoma.

The chain joins TRBV2 to TRBJ2-3; D may be TRBD1 or TRBD2 (5 bases each). V lost 4 bases and J 3 bases, leaving 14 bases between the germline ends. This CDR3 is 15 amino acids long. Germline V gives CDR1 SNHLY, CDR2 FYNNEI. The CDR3 is CASSGFGGKTDTQYF. The CDR3 DNA reads TGTGCCAGCAGTGGTTTTGGGGGAAAAACAGATACGCAGTATTTT.

The rearrangement joins TRBV29-1 to TRBJ2-1, with a possible D match to TRBD2 (7 bases). The germline V and J ends were trimmed by 1 base and 10 bases, with 11 bases remaining between them. The CDR3 length is 12 residues. The germline gives CDR1 SQVTM, CDR2 ANQGSEA. The CDR3 region is CSVEGGGWEQFF. In DNA, the CDR3 is TGCAGCGTTGAAGGCGGGGGCTGGGAGCAGTTCTTC.

The rearrangement uses TRBV6-6 and TRBJ1-2, with no clear D. Germline CDR1 is MNHNY and CDR2 is SVGAGI (reference sequence). CDR3 size: 15 residues. V was pared by 0 bases and J by 0 bases, with 8 bases between. Here the CDR3 reads CASSYSDGTNYGYTF. In nucleotides, the CDR3 is TGTGCCAGCAGTTACTCGGACGGAACTAACTATGGCTACACCTTC.